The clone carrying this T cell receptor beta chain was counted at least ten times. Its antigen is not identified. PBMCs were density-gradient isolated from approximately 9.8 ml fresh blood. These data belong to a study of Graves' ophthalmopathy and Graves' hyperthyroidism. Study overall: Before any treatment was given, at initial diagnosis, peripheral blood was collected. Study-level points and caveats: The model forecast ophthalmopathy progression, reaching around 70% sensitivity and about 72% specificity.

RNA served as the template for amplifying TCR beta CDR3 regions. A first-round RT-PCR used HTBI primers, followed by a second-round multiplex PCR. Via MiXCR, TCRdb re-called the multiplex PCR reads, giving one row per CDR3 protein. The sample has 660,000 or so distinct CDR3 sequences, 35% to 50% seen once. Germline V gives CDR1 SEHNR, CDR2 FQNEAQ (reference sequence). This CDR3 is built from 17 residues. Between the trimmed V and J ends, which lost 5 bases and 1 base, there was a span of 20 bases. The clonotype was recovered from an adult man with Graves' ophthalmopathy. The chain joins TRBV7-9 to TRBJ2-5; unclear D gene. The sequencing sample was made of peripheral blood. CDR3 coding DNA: TGTGCCAGCAGCCTTTCGGTGACAAAAAGCATCCAAGAGACCCAGTACTTC. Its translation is CASSLSVTKSIQETQYF.